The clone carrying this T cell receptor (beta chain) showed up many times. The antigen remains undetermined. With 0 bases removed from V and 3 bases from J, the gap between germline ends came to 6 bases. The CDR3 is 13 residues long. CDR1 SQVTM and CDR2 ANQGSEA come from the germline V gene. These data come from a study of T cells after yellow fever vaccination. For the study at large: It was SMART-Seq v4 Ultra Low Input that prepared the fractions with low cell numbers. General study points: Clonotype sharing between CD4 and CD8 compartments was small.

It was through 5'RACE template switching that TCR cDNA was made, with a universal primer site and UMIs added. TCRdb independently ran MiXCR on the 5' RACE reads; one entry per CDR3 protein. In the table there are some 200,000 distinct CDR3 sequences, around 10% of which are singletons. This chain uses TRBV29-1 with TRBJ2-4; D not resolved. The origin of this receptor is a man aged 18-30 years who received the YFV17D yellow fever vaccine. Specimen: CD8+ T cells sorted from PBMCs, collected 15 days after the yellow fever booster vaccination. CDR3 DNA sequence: TGCAGCGTTGAAGAGGGGAACAAAAACATTCAGTACTTC. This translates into CSVEEGNKNIQYF. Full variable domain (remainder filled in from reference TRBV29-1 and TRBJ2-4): SAVISQKPSRDICQRGTSLTIQCQVDSQVTMMFWYRQQPGQSLTLIATANQGSEATYESGFVIDKFPISRPNLTFSTLTVSNMSPEDSSIYLCSVEEGNKNIQYFGAGTRLSVL.